One sample yielded the 27 T cell receptor beta chains listed below, sequenced in a study of PD-L1 blockade in urothelial cancer (dated by TCRdb to 2015 to 2018). Libraries were prepared through the immunoSEQ multiplex PCR assay. Drawn from immuneACCESS, this table holds only the in-frame rearrangements with V and J called that TCRdb kept. Clones are partly lost; checked studies trace under half to an unresolved V gene and leave the rest unexplained. The sample table holds 60,000 to 70,000 clones, of which under 90% were seen once. The ten top clones hold 3% to 4% of the sample. This specimen's time point label, per the study, means: pretreatment peripheral blood. Sequenced here: PBMCs, sampled around atezolizumab (anti-PD-L1) treatment. The receptors here all came from a man aged 65-85 years with urothelial cancer.

The chain combines TRBV30 with TRBJ2-1; 7 positions match TRBD2. Germline loops: CDR1 GTSNPN, CDR2 SVGIG (reference sequence). The CDR3 is made up of 14 amino acids. The V and J ends lost 4 bases and 9 bases, in that order; junction bases with no gene match: 12. CDR3 bases: TGTGCCTGGACTAGCGGAGTCGGGAATCCTGAGCAGTTCTTC. Amino acid sequence: CAWTSGVGNPEQFF.

The rearrangement links TRBV27 to TRBJ2-1, with unresolved D. Germline loops: CDR1 MNHEY, CDR2 SMNVEV (reference sequence). This CDR3 region has 15 residues. V was cut by 2 bases and J by 0 bases, with 8 bases left in between. The CDR3 loop reads CASSLAAYSYNEQFF. CDR3 DNA: TGTGCCAGCAGTTTAGCGGCTTACTCCTACAATGAGCAGTTCTTC.

The chain joins TRBV5-4 to TRBJ1-2; D unclear. This CDR3 comprises 12 residues. The germline V and J ends were trimmed by 10 bases and 3 bases, with 13 bases remaining between them. Germline V gene sequence: CDR1 SGHNT, CDR2 YYREEE (reference sequence). CDR3 region: CASGREDYGYTF. The DNA for the CDR3 is TGTGCCTCCGGGCGGGAGGACTATGGCTACACCTTC.

This clone was counted a few times. The CDR3 coding sequence is TGTGCCAGCATGAGAGCGATACTAACCTACGAGCAGTACTTC. Its protein is CASMRAILTYEQYF. This rearrangement joins TRBV2 to TRBJ2-7; unclear D gene. The CDR3 spans 14 residues. Trimming left V 7 bases short and J 2 bases short, with 15 bases between. Germline V CDR1 and CDR2: SNHLY, FYNNEI.

The J gene is TRBJ1-5, the V gene TRBV29-1; TRBD1 matches at 7 bases. CDR3 length: 12 residues. Per germline, CDR1 SQVTM and CDR2 ANQGSEA. J gave up 4 bases and V 6 bases, and 3 bases lay outside the gene matches. The CDR3 here is CSVRQGNQPQHF. CDR3 bases: TGCAGCGTGAGACAGGGAAATCAGCCCCAGCATTTT.

The rearrangement links TRBV5-8 to TRBJ1-5; the D gene is possibly TRBD1 (5 bases). This CDR3 has 14 amino acids. V lost 6 bases and J lost 6, with 16 bases in between. From germline, CDR1 is SGHTS and CDR2 YDEGEE. This CDR3 reads CASTAGQGGQPQHF. CDR3 sequence (DNA): TGTGCCAGCACCGCGGGGCAGGGAGGTCAGCCCCAGCATTTT.

The rearrangement joins TRBV15 to TRBJ1-1; D possibly corresponds to TRBD1 (6 bases). The CDR3 is 14 amino acids. Between the trimmed V and J ends, which lost 0 bases and 5 bases, there was a span of 10 bases. The germline V gene encodes CDR1 LNHNV and CDR2 YYDKDF (reference sequence). The CDR3 coding sequence is TGTGCCACCAGCAGAGAGCAGGGGCGAACTGAAGCTTTCTTT. Amino acids: CATSREQGRTEAFF.

The genes are TRBV5-4 and TRBJ2-7; D remains ambiguous. This CDR3 is 14 amino acids long. From germline, CDR1 is SGHNT and CDR2 YYREEE (reference sequence). Trimming took off 0 bases at V and 0 bases at J, with 7 bases between the two ends. The CDR3 region has the DNA TGTGCCAGCAGCTTGGAACTTAACTCCTACGAGCAGTACTTC. Amino acids: CASSLELNSYEQYF.

This clone came up once. The V and J genes are TRBV5-5 and TRBJ2-5; D gene uncertain. Germline CDR1 and CDR2: SGHKS and YYEKEE (reference sequence). The V and J ends lost 1 base and 1 base respectively, with 5 bases between them. The CDR3 has 13 residues. The CDR3 protein is CASSLSSQETQYF. CDR3 DNA sequence: TGTGCCAGCAGCTTGTCTTCCCAAGAGACCCAGTACTTC.

CDR3 in DNA: TGCGCCAGCAGTGAGGTGGTAGCGGGAGACGTAGATACGCAGTATTTT. It yields the protein CASSEVVAGDVDTQYF. This chain links TRBV10-1 with TRBJ2-3; 9 nucleotides align to TRBD2. CDR1 is WNHNN and CDR2 is SYGVQD in the germline V gene (reference sequence). With V trimmed by 2 bases and J by 5 bases, 8 bases remained unmatched. The CDR3 contains 16 residues.

This clone was observed a handful of times. The chain combines TRBV20-1 with TRBJ1-2, with unresolved D. Germline CDR1 and CDR2: DFQATT and SNEGSKA (reference sequence). Trimming pared 4 bases from V and 3 bases from J, leaving 6 bases between. CDR3 length equals 11 residues. CDR3 in DNA: TGCAGTGCTACTCCAGACTATGGCTACACCTTC. Translating gives CSATPDYGYTF.

The chain joins TRBV28 to TRBJ2-7, with a tentative D call TRBD2 (5 bases). The CDR3 runs 14 residues. Germline V gene lookup returns CDR1 MDHEN and CDR2 SYDVKM. Trimming stripped 1 base from V and 2 bases from J, with 9 bases between. CDR3 in DNA: TGTGCCAGCAGTTTATACGGGGAGACCTACGAGCAGTACTTC. Protein: CASSLYGETYEQYF.

The chain links TRBV28 to TRBJ2-2; D ambiguous. The CDR3 is 12 amino acids. V was pared by 8 bases and J by 2 bases, with 6 bases between. Germline-derived CDR1 and CDR2 are MDHEN and SYDVKM. CDR3 in amino acids: CASRVNTGELFF. The CDR3 bases are TGTGCCAGCCGCGTTAACACCGGGGAGCTGTTTTTT.

In this sample, this clone turned up a few times. The V gene is TRBV7-2, the J gene TRBJ2-7; possibly TRBD2 for D (6 bases). The CDR3 runs to 14 residues. Per germline, CDR1 SGHTA and CDR2 FQGNSA. Trimming stripped 5 bases from V and 8 bases from J, with 19 bases between. Here the CDR3 reads CASSAGPEATKQYF. CDR3 coding DNA: TGTGCCAGCAGCGCGGGGCCCGAAGCTACGAAGCAGTACTTC. Together with reference TRBV7-2 and TRBJ2-7, the CDR3 gives the full variable domain: GAGVSQSPSNKVTEKGKDVELRCDPISGHTALYWYRQSLGQGLEFLIYFQGNSAPDKSGLPSDRFSAERTGGSVSTLTIQRTQQEDSAVYLCASSAGPEATKQYFGPGTRLTVT.

The sample holds a few counts of this clone. This chain links TRBV29-1 with TRBJ1-2; 8 bases are shared with TRBD1. CDR3 length equals 12 residues. The germline V gene has CDR1 SQVTM and CDR2 ANQGSEA. Unmatched junction bases numbered 5, after V lost 7 bases and J lost 4 bases. DNA of the CDR3: TGCAGCGCTAACCAGGGGGCCTATGGCTACACCTTC. Residues: CSANQGAYGYTF.

The gene calls are TRBV9 and TRBJ1-3; 11 bases are shared with TRBD1. V lost 1 base and J lost 2; bases outside the gene matches: 2. Germline V gene data show CDR1 as SGDLS and CDR2 as YYNGEE. The CDR3 has 16 residues. The CDR3 sequence: CASSVRTGGTGNTIYF. Here the CDR3 DNA reads TGTGCCAGCAGCGTAAGGACAGGGGGCACTGGAAACACCATATATTTT.

The chain uses TRBV4-1 and TRBJ1-4, with D unclear. Trimming left V 4 bases short and J 7 bases short, with 7 bases between. The CDR3 runs to 12 residues. Germline lookup yields CDR1 MGHRA and CDR2 YSYEKL. Here the CDR3 reads CASSPLGEKLFF. Here the CDR3 DNA reads TGCGCCAGCAGCCCACTCGGTGAAAAACTGTTTTTT.

This clone was seen only a few times. The chain employs TRBV9 and TRBJ2-5; D is perhaps TRBD1 (6 bases). The CDR3 totals 16 residues. Trimming cost V 0 bases and J 3 bases, with 15 bases left between them. CDR1 SGDLS and CDR2 YYNGEE come from the germline V gene. CDR3 coding DNA: TGTGCCAGCAGCGTAGGAACCCGGACAGTTAAAGAGACCCAGTACTTC. As protein: CASSVGTRTVKETQYF.

The chain links TRBV11-2 to TRBJ1-1; possible D gene TRBD1, 5 bases. This CDR3 has 16 amino acids. V lost 5 bases and J 0 bases, leaving 16 bases between the germline ends. Germline assignment: CDR1 SGHAT and CDR2 FQNNGV. For the CDR3, the DNA is TGTGCCAGCAGCCACCCTGCGGGGGGGATGAACACTGAAGCTTTCTTT. It specifies CASSHPAGGMNTEAFF.

V usage is TRBV7-9 and J usage is TRBJ1-3; TRBD1 aligns across 7 bases. V trimming: 6 bases; J trimming: 0 bases; junction bases outside the gene matches: 8. Germline V gives CDR1 SEHNR, CDR2 FQNEAQ (reference sequence). The CDR3 has 16 residues. CDR3 loop: CASRADGTASGNTIYF. CDR3 nucleotides: TGTGCCAGCAGGGCTGACGGGACAGCCTCTGGAAACACCATATATTTT.

This clone was picked up a small number of times. The chain has TRBV5-1 and TRBJ2-5; 8 positions agree with TRBD1. V shed 3 bases and J 2 bases; nucleotides not matched to a gene: 12. CDR1 and CDR2 from the germline V gene are SGHRS and YFSETQ. This CDR3 has 17 amino acids. CDR3 nucleotides: TGCGCCAGCAGCTCTAGATGGGGACAGGTCACTCAAGAGACCCAGTACTTC. This codes for CASSSRWGQVTQETQYF.

V is TRBV7-9 and J is TRBJ2-5, with TRBD1 matching over 12 bases. CDR1 SEHNR and CDR2 FQNEAQ come from the germline V gene (reference sequence). This CDR3 has 16 residues. V shed 4 bases, J shed 2 bases, and the junction held 5 bases outside the gene matches. The DNA of the CDR3 is TGTGCCAGCAGCTGGGGGACAGGGGGCGGGCAAGAGACCCAGTACTTC. Translation gives CASSWGTGGGQETQYF.

V gene TRBV9 combines with J gene TRBJ2-6, with D perhaps TRBD1 (6 bases). There are 15 residues in the CDR3. The V end was cut by 4 bases, the J end by 4 bases, with 12 bases between. Germline lookup yields CDR1 SGDLS and CDR2 YYNGEE. This chain's CDR3 is CASSKRTVGANVLTF. CDR3 nucleotide sequence: TGTGCCAGCAGCAAACGGACAGTAGGGGCCAACGTCCTGACTTTC.

This chain uses TRBV28 with TRBJ2-3; 11 nucleotides align to TRBD2. Trimming took 6 bases from V and 2 from J; bases not matched to a gene: 7. CDR1 is MDHEN, CDR2 SYDVKM, per germline. CDR3 length: 16 residues. The DNA for the CDR3 is TGTGCCAGCAGACGCGCGGGACTAGCGGCCACAGATACGCAGTATTTT. This sequence encodes CASRRAGLAATDTQYF.

The CDR3 here is CASSWKTGDGNTIYF. Here the CDR3 DNA reads TGTGCCAGCAGCTGGAAAACAGGGGACGGAAACACCATATATTTT. The rearrangement links TRBV7-2 to TRBJ1-3, with 7 positions matching TRBD1. The CDR3 has 15 amino acids. The germline CDR1 and CDR2 sequences are SGHTA and FQGNSA. Germline trimming cut 4 bases from V and 4 bases from J; bases unmatched to any gene: 7.

CDR3 loop: CASSLDRASTEAFF. The CDR3 DNA is TGTGCCAGCAGCTTAGACAGGGCGAGCACTGAAGCTTTCTTT. The chain recombines TRBV7-9 with TRBJ1-1, with D perhaps TRBD1 (6 bases). Germline CDR1 is SEHNR and CDR2 is FQNEAQ (reference sequence). Trimming removed 1 base from V and 4 bases from J, with 10 bases in between. This CDR3 comprises 14 residues.

The chain recombines TRBV19 with TRBJ1-2; tentatively, D is TRBD1 (5 bases). Germline V gene data show CDR1 as LNHDA and CDR2 as SQIVND (reference sequence). This CDR3 spans 13 amino acids. V was clipped by 4 bases and J by 4 bases, with 10 bases between them. DNA for the CDR3: TGTGCCAGTAGTAGACAGACCCTCTATGGCTACACCTTC. Encoded protein: CASSRQTLYGYTF.